A selection of T cell receptor beta chains follows, all from one sample in a study of blood T cell repertoires in COVID-19. The assay was immunoSEQ multiplex PCR, and TCRdb's table has in-frame clones only and misses some. The data contain approximately 140,000 clones, roughly 80% of them singletons. The sequenced sample consisted of peripheral blood. These receptors were taken from a woman aged 35 to 49 with active or convalescent COVID-19. Both conserved end residues are part of each CDR3. Each record gives: clone size, V gene, D gene, J gene, CDR3 protein, CDR3 DNA. D genes are given only for firm matches. Not every row has a clone size; where given, it reads once, few, many or a size class.

clone_size: NA
v_call: TRBV7-9
d_call: TRBD1
j_call: TRBJ1-1
cdr3_aa: CASSSDRGLASYTEAFF
cdr3_nt: TGTGCCAGCAGCTCGGACAGGGGGCTAGCGTCGTACACTGAAGCTTTCTTT

clone_size: few
v_call: TRBV5-8
d_call: TRBD1
j_call: TRBJ2-5
cdr3_aa: CASSLDRGQETQYF
cdr3_nt: TGTGCCAGCAGCTTGGACAGGGGTCAAGAGACCCAGTACTTC

clone_size: NA
v_call: TRBV13
d_call: TRBD1
j_call: TRBJ2-7
cdr3_aa: CASLQGNAYEQYF
cdr3_nt: TGTGCCAGCTTACAGGGGAACGCCTACGAGCAGTACTTC

clone_size: NA
v_call: TRBV5-1
d_call: NA
j_call: TRBJ2-7
cdr3_aa: CASSLRVGRSNYEQYF
cdr3_nt: TGCGCCAGCAGCTTGAGGGTCGGGAGATCGAACTACGAGCAGTACTTC

clone_size: NA
v_call: TRBV19
d_call: TRBD1
j_call: TRBJ1-4
cdr3_aa: CASSIGQGAYEKLFF
cdr3_nt: TGTGCCAGTAGTATTGGACAGGGGGCTTATGAAAAACTGTTTTTT

clone_size: NA
v_call: TRBV11-2
d_call: NA
j_call: TRBJ1-2
cdr3_aa: CASRKDSNYGYTF
cdr3_nt: TGTGCCAGCCGGAAGGACAGTAACTATGGCTACACCTTC

clone_size: NA
v_call: TRBV28
d_call: NA
j_call: TRBJ1-5
cdr3_aa: CASSFHQGNQPQHF
cdr3_nt: TGTGCCAGCAGTTTTCACCAGGGAAATCAGCCCCAGCATTTT

clone_size: NA
v_call: TRBV6-1
d_call: NA
j_call: TRBJ2-7
cdr3_aa: CASSEKRMQSYEQYF
cdr3_nt: TGTGCCAGCAGTGAAAAAAGAATGCAGTCCTACGAGCAGTACTTC

clone_size: NA
v_call: TRBV28
d_call: TRBD1
j_call: TRBJ1-1
cdr3_aa: CASSLASTGWTEAFF
cdr3_nt: TGTGCCAGCAGTTTAGCCTCGACAGGGTGGACTGAAGCTTTCTTT

clone_size: NA
v_call: TRBV5-6
d_call: TRBD1
j_call: TRBJ1-1
cdr3_aa: CASSYSRDRVAEAFF
cdr3_nt: TGTGCCAGCAGCTACTCCCGGGACAGGGTTGCTGAAGCTTTCTTT

clone_size: NA
v_call: TRBV7-2
d_call: TRBD1
j_call: TRBJ1-5
cdr3_aa: CASSLVGTDNQPQHF
cdr3_nt: TGTGCCAGCAGCTTAGTAGGGACAGATAATCAGCCCCAGCATTTT

clone_size: NA
v_call: TRBV28
d_call: TRBD1
j_call: TRBJ1-5
cdr3_aa: CASSLAQGTNQPQHF
cdr3_nt: TGTGCCAGCAGTTTAGCACAGGGGACCAATCAGCCCCAGCATTTT

clone_size: NA
v_call: TRBV28
d_call: NA
j_call: TRBJ1-1
cdr3_aa: CASTPFLLTEAFF
cdr3_nt: TGTGCCAGCACCCCTTTCCTGTTGACTGAAGCTTTCTTT

clone_size: NA
v_call: TRBV28
d_call: NA
j_call: TRBJ2-7
cdr3_aa: CASSPNVRGTESYEQYF
cdr3_nt: TGTGCCAGCAGTCCTAACGTGAGGGGGACGGAGAGCTACGAGCAGTACTTC

clone_size: NA
v_call: TRBV10-1
d_call: NA
j_call: TRBJ2-7
cdr3_aa: CASSDPGIYEQYF
cdr3_nt: TGCGCCAGCAGTGATCCAGGGATCTACGAGCAGTACTTC

clone_size: few
v_call: TRBV29-1
d_call: TRBD1
j_call: TRBJ1-2
cdr3_aa: CSVPKTGTGIEGYTF
cdr3_nt: TGCAGCGTTCCGAAAACCGGGACAGGGATTGAGGGCTACACCTTC

clone_size: NA
v_call: TRBV11-2
d_call: NA
j_call: TRBJ2-2
cdr3_aa: CASRDSNTGELFF
cdr3_nt: TGTGCCAGCAGGGACAGTAATACCGGGGAGCTGTTTTTT

clone_size: NA
v_call: TRBV19
d_call: TRBD1
j_call: TRBJ1-4
cdr3_aa: CASSSLGQPNEKLFF
cdr3_nt: TGTGCCAGTAGTTCCCTGGGACAGCCAAATGAAAAACTGTTTTTT

clone_size: NA
v_call: TRBV28
d_call: NA
j_call: TRBJ1-2
cdr3_aa: CASAFGGKGYTF
cdr3_nt: TGTGCCAGCGCCTTCGGGGGTAAGGGCTACACCTTC

clone_size: NA
v_call: TRBV12-5
d_call: TRBD1
j_call: TRBJ2-1
cdr3_aa: CASGPGGISYNEQFF
cdr3_nt: TGTGCTAGTGGCCCAGGGGGAATATCCTACAATGAGCAGTTCTTC

clone_size: NA
v_call: TRBV6-5
d_call: NA
j_call: TRBJ2-5
cdr3_aa: CASSYSTLSSRETQYF
cdr3_nt: TGTGCCAGCAGTTACTCGACTCTATCCTCCCGAGAGACCCAGTACTTC